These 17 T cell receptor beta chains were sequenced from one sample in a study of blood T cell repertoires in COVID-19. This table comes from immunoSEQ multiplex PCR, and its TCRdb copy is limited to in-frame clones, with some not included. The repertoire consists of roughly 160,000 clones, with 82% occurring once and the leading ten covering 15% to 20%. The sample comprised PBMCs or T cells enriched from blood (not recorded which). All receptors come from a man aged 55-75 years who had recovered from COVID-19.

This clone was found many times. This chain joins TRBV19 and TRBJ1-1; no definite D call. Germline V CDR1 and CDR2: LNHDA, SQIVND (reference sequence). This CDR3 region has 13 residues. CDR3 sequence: CASSQQMNTEAFF. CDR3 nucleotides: TGTGCTTCATCACAGCAAATGAACACTGAAGCTTTCTTT.

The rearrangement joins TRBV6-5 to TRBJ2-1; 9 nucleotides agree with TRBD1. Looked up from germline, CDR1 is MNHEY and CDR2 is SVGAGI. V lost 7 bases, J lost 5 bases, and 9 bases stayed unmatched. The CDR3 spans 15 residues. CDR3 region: CASKWDRALDNEQFF. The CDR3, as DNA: TGTGCCAGCAAGTGGGACAGGGCGTTGGACAATGAGCAGTTCTTC.

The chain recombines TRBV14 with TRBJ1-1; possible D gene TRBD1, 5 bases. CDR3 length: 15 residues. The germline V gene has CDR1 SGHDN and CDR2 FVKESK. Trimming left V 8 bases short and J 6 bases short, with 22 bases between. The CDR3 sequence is CASRTGGATFSEAFF. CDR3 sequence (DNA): TGTGCCAGCCGAACGGGAGGGGCCACATTTTCTGAAGCTTTCTTT.

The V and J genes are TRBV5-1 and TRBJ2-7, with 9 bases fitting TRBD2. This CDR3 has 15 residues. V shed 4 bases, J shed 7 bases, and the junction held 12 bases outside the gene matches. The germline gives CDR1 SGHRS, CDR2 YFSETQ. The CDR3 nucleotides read TGCGCCAGCAGCCCCCAGATAGCGGGGGCGGGGGAGCAGTACTTC. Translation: CASSPQIAGAGEQYF.

CDR3 DNA sequence: TGTGCCAGCAGCACCCAGACAGATGGGGACACTGAAGCTTTCTTT. Its protein product is CASSTQTDGDTEAFF. The gene calls are TRBV9 and TRBJ1-1, with a tentative D call TRBD1 (5 bases). Trimming removed 4 bases at V and 3 bases at J, with 16 bases between. CDR1 and CDR2 (germline): SGDLS, YYNGEE. CDR3 length: 15 amino acids.

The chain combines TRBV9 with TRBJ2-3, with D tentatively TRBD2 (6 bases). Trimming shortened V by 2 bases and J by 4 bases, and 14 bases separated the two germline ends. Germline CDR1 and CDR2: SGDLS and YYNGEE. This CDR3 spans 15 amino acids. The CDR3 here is CASSVLSGVADTQYF. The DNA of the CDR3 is TGTGCCAGCAGCGTGTTGTCGGGAGTGGCAGATACGCAGTATTTT.

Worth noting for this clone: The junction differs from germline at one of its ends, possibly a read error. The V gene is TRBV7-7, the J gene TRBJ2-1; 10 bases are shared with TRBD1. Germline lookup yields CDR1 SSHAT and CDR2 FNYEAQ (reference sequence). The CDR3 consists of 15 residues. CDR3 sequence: CASSLGTGEGGEQFF. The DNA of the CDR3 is TGTGCTAGCAGCCTAGGGACAGGGGAAGGCGGTGAGCAGTTCTTC.

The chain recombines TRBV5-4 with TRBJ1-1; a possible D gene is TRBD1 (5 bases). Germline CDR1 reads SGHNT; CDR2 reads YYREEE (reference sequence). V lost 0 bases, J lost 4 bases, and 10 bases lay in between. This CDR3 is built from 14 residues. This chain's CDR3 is CASSLEVGGTEAFF. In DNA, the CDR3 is TGTGCCAGCAGCTTGGAAGTCGGGGGCACTGAAGCTTTCTTT. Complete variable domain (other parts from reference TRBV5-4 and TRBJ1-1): ETGVTQSPTHLIKTRGQQVTLRCSSQSGHNTVSWYQQALGQGPQFIFQYYREEENGRGNFPPRFSGLQFPNYSSELNVNALELDDSALYLCASSLEVGGTEAFFGQGTRLTVV.

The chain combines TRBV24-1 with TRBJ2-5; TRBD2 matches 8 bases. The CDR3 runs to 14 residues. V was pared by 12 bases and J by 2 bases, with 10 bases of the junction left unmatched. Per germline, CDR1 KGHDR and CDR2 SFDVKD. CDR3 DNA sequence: TGTGCCCTCGATGTCCAGCGGGAGCAAGAGACCCAGTACTTC. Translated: CALDVQREQETQYF.

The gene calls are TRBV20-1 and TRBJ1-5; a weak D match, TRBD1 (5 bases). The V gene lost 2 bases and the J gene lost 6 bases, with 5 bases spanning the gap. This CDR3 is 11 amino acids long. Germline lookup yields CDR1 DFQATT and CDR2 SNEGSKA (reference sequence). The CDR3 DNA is TGCAGTGCTAGACAGGGTCAGCCCCAGCATTTT. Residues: CSARQGQPQHF.

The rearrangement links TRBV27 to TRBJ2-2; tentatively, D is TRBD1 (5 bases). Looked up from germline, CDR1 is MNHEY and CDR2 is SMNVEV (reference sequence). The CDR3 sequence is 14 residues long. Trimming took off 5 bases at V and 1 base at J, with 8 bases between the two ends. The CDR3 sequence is CASSLGLNTGELFF. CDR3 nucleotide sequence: TGTGCCAGCAGTCTGGGGCTGAACACCGGGGAGCTGTTTTTT.

CDR3 region: CAISQRERGNEQFF. For the CDR3, the DNA is TGTGCCATCAGTCAGCGGGAGCGGGGCAATGAGCAGTTCTTC. V gene TRBV10-3 combines with J gene TRBJ2-1; 8 positions agree with TRBD2. Losses at the gene ends were 5 bases for V and 6 bases for J; bases not matched to a gene: 6. This CDR3 has 14 residues. Looked up from germline, CDR1 is ENHRY and CDR2 is SYGVKD.

CDR3 sequence: CASSLRAGGWETQYF. In nucleotides, the CDR3 is TGTGCCAGCAGCTTAAGAGCGGGGGGCTGGGAGACCCAGTACTTC. V usage is TRBV7-3 and J usage is TRBJ2-5, with TRBD2 identical over 9 bases. V lost 1 base, J lost 5 bases, and 5 bases stayed unmatched. The CDR3 spans 15 residues. CDR1 and CDR2 from the germline V gene are SGHTA and FQGTGA.

Written as DNA, the CDR3 is TGTGCCAGCAGCCGCCCGGAGTCTCAAACCTCTGGGGCCAACGTCCTGACTTTC. This translates into CASSRPESQTSGANVLTF. The chain has TRBV14 and TRBJ2-6; D call uncertain. The germline V and J ends were trimmed by 4 bases and 0 bases, with 16 bases remaining between them. Germline V gene lookup returns CDR1 SGHDN and CDR2 FVKESK. This CDR3 contains 18 residues.

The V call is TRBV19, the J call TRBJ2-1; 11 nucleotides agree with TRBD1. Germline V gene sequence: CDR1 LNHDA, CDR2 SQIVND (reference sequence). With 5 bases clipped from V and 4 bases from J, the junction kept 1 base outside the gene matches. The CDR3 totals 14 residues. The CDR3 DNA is TGTGCCAGTAGTGGGACAGGGGGGTACAATGAGCAGTTCTTC. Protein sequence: CASSGTGGYNEQFF. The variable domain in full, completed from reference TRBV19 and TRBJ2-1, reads DGGITQSPKYLFRKEGQNVTLSCEQNLNHDAMYWYRQDPGQGLRLIYYSQIVNDFQKGDIAEGYSVSREKKESFPLTVTSAQKNPTAFYLCASSGTGGYNEQFFGPGTRLTVL.

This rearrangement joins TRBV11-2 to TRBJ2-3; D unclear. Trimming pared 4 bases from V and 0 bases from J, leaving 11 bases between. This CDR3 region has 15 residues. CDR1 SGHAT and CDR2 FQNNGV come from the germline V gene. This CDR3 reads CASSSPGISTDTQYF. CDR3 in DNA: TGTGCCAGCAGCTCGCCGGGTATTAGCACAGATACGCAGTATTTT.

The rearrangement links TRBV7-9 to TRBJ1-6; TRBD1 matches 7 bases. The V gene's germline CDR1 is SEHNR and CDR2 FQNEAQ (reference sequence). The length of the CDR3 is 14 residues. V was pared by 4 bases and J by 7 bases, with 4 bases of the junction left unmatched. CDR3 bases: TGTGCCAGCAGCTGGGGACAGAAAAATTCACCCCTCCACTTT. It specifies CASSWGQKNSPLHF. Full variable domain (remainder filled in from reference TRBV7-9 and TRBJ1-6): DTGVSQNPRHKITKRGQNVTFRCDPISEHNRLYWYRQTLGQGPEFLTYFQNEAQLEKSRLLSDRFSAERPKGSFSTLEIQRTEQGDSAMYLCASSWGQKNSPLHFGNGTRLTVT.